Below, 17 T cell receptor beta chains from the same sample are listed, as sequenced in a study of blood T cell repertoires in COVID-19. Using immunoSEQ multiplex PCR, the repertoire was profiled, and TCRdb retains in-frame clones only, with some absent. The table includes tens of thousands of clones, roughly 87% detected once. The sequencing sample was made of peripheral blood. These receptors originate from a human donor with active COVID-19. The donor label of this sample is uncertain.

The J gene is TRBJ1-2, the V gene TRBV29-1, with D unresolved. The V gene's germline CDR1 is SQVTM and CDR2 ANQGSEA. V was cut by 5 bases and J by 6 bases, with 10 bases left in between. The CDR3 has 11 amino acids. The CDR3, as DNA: TGCAGCGTTTGGGCAACTGATGGCTACACCTTC. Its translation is CSVWATDGYTF.

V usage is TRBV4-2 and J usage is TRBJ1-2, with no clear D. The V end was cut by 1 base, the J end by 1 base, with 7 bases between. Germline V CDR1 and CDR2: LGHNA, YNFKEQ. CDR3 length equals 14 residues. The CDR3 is CASSQVSSNYGYTF. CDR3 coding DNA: TGTGCCAGCAGCCAAGTATCCAGTAACTATGGCTACACCTTC.

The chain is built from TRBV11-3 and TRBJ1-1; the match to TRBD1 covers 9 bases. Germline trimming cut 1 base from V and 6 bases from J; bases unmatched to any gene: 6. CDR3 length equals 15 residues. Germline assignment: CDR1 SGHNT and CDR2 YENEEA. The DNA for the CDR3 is TGTGCCAGCAGCTTAGGAACAGGGGGCATATCTGAAGCTTTCTTT. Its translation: CASSLGTGGISEAFF.

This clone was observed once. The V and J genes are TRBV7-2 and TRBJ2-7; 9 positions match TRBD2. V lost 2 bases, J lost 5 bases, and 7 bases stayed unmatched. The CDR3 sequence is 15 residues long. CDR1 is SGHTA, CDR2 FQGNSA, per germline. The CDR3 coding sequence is TGTGCCAGCAGCTTACGGGTAGCGGGGGCCCACGAGCAGTACTTC. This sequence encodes CASSLRVAGAHEQYF.

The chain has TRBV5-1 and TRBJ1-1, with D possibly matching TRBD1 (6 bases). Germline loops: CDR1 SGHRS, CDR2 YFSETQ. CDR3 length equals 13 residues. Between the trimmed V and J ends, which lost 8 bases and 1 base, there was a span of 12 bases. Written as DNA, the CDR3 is TGCGCCAGTTGGGACAAGAGGAACACTGAAGCTTTCTTT. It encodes CASWDKRNTEAFF.

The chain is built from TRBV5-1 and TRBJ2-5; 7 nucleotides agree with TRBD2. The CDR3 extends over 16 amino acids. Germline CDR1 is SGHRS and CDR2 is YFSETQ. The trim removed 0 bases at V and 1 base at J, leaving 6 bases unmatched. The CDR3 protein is CASSLGLALFQETQYF. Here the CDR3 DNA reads TGCGCCAGCAGCTTGGGACTAGCCCTATTCCAAGAGACCCAGTACTTC.

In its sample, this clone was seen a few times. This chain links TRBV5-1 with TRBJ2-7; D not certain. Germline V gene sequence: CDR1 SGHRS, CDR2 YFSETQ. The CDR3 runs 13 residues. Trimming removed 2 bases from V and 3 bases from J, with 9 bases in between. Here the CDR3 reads CASSFDIGYEQYF. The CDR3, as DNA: TGCGCCAGCAGCTTCGACATTGGCTACGAGCAGTACTTC.

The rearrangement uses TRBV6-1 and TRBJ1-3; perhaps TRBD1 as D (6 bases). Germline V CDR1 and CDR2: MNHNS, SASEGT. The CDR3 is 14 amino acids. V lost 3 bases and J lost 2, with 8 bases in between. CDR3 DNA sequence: TGTGCCAGCAGTGAGGGGACAACTGGAAACACCATATATTTT. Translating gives CASSEGTTGNTIYF.

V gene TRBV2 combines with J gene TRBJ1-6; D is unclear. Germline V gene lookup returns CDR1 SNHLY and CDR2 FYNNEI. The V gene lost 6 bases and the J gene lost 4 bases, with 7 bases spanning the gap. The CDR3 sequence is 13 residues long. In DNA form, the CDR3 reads TGTGCCAGCAGCCGAGTTTATAATTCACCCCTCCACTTT. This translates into CASSRVYNSPLHF. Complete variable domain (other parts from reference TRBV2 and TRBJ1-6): EPEVTQTPSHQVTQMGQEVILRCVPISNHLYFYWYRQILGQKVEFLVSFYNNEISEKSEIFDDQFSVERPDGSNFTLKIRSTKLEDSAMYFCASSRVYNSPLHFGNGTRLTVT.

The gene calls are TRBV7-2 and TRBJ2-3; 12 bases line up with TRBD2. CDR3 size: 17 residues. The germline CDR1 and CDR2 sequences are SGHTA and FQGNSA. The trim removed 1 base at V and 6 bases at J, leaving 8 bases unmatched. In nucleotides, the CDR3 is TGTGCCAGCAGCTTAGGGGCTAGCGGGGGGGGAGCGGATACGCAGTATTTT. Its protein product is CASSLGASGGGADTQYF.

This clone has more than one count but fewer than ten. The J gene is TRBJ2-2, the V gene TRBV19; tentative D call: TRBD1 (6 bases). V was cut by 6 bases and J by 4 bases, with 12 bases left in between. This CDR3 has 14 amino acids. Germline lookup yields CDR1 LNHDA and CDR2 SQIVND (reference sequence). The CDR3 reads CASRKQGFTGELFF. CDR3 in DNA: TGTGCCAGTAGAAAACAGGGATTCACCGGGGAGCTGTTTTTT.

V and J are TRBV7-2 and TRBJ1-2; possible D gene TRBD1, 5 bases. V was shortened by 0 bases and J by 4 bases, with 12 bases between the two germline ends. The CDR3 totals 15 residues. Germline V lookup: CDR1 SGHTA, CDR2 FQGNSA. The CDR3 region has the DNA TGTGCCAGCAGCTTAGCCGGCGCAGGGCCCTATGGCTACACCTTC. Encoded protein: CASSLAGAGPYGYTF.

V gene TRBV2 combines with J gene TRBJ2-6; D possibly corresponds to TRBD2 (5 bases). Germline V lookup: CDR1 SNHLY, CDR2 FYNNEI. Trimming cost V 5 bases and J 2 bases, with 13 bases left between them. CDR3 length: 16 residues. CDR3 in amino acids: CASSRPGNPGANVLTF. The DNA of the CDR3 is TGTGCCAGCAGTCGCCCCGGGAACCCTGGGGCCAACGTCCTGACTTTC.

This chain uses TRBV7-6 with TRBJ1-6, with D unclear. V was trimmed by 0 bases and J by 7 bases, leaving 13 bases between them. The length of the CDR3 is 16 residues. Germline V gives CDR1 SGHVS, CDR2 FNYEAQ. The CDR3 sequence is CASSLAAPGRNSPLHF. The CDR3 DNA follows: TGTGCCAGCAGCTTAGCTGCTCCGGGTCGGAATTCACCCCTCCACTTT.

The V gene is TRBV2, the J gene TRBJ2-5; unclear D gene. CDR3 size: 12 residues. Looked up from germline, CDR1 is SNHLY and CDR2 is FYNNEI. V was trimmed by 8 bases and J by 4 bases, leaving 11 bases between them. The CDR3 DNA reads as TGTGCCAGCGGGCGTAGGTTAGAGACCCAGTACTTC. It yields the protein CASGRRLETQYF.

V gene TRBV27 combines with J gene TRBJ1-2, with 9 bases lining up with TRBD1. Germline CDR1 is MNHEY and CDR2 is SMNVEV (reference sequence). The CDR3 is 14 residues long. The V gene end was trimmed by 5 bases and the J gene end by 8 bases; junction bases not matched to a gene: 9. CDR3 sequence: CASSPRPTGGGYTF. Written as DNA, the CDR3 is TGTGCCAGCAGTCCAAGACCGACAGGGGGAGGCTACACCTTC.

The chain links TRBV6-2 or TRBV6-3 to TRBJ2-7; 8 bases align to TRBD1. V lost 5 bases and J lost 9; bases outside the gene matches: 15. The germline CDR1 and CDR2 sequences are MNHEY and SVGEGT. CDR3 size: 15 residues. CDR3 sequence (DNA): TGTGCCAGCAGTGCGGACCGGGACAGGCTACTTCCGCAGTACTTC. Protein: CASSADRDRLLPQYF.